This entry lists 27 T cell receptor beta chains sequenced from one sample in a study of T cell responses to AZD1222 COVID-19 vaccine. The repertoire was sequenced with immunoSEQ multiplex PCR; TCRdb's copy has only in-frame clones and lacks some. The sample includes under 45,000 clones, roughly 84% of them seen just once. The material sequenced was peripheral blood, taken 28 days after the second AZD1222 dose. These TCRs come from an adult who received the AZD1222 COVID-19 vaccine.

The J gene is TRBJ2-1, the V gene TRBV9; TRBD1 matches 7 bases. Germline CDR1 and CDR2: SGDLS and YYNGEE. J gave up 3 bases and V 4 bases, and 4 bases lay outside the gene matches. This CDR3 comprises 14 residues. CDR3 in amino acids: CASSPGQIYNEQFF. The CDR3 bases are TGTGCCAGCAGCCCGGGACAGATCTACAATGAGCAGTTCTTC.

The chain employs TRBV29-1 and TRBJ1-2; D remains unclear. The CDR3 is 12 residues long. Germline V gene sequence: CDR1 SQVTM, CDR2 ANQGSEA. V dropped 6 bases and J dropped 7 bases, with 15 bases sitting between them. The CDR3 reads CSVAEGGIGYTF. As DNA, the CDR3 is TGCAGCGTGGCGGAGGGTGGGATTGGCTACACCTTC.

This clone was seen just once. The chain employs TRBV6-5 and TRBJ1-4, with D possibly matching TRBD1 (6 bases). The V gene lost 7 bases and the J gene lost 6 bases, with 15 bases spanning the gap. This CDR3 region has 14 residues. Germline V gene sequence: CDR1 MNHEY, CDR2 SVGAGI. The CDR3 bases are TGTGCCAGCACCCCGAGGGGGGGAGATGAAAAACTGTTTTTT. This encodes CASTPRGGDEKLFF.

The chain joins TRBV7-9 to TRBJ1-1, with D possibly being TRBD1 (5 bases). The CDR3 length is 15 residues. Germline V lookup: CDR1 SEHNR, CDR2 FQNEAQ (reference sequence). Trimming removed 6 bases at V and 4 bases at J, with 18 bases between. The CDR3 spells CASRPLTGTGTEAFF. The DNA for the CDR3 is TGTGCCAGCAGACCCCTCACCGGGACGGGCACTGAAGCTTTCTTT.

V usage is TRBV5-1 and J usage is TRBJ2-5; 9 positions agree with TRBD1. Germline V gives CDR1 SGHRS, CDR2 YFSETQ. CDR3 length equals 14 residues. V dropped 7 bases and J dropped 1; count of bases not matched to a gene: 5. CDR3 nucleotide sequence: TGCGCCAGCGGATCGACAGGGGGCCAAGAGACCCAGTACTTC. This sequence encodes CASGSTGGQETQYF.

The V call is TRBV3-1 (or the pseudogene TRBV3-2), the J call TRBJ1-1; 7 bases match TRBD1. Trimming cost V 7 bases and J 4 bases; bases outside gene matches: 12. The CDR3 extends over 15 amino acids. Germline assignment: CDR1 LGHDT and CDR2 YNNKEL (reference sequence). The CDR3 loop reads CASIRGGAEGTEAFF. CDR3 coding DNA: TGTGCCAGCATAAGAGGGGGCGCCGAGGGCACTGAAGCTTTCTTT.

The chain's CDR3 is CASRGTSSYNEQFF. CDR3 sequence (DNA): TGTGCCAGCAGAGGGACGAGCTCCTACAATGAGCAGTTCTTC. The chain uses TRBV2 and TRBJ2-1; D tentatively fits TRBD1 or TRBD2 (5 bases each). The CDR3 contains 14 residues. The germline gives CDR1 SNHLY, CDR2 FYNNEI. Trimming took 6 bases from V and 0 from J, leaving 9 bases between them.

The chain joins TRBV6-1 to TRBJ2-7; D is undetermined. Trimming took off 2 bases at V and 1 base at J, with 6 bases between the two ends. This CDR3 has 13 amino acids. Per germline, CDR1 MNHNS and CDR2 SASEGT. CDR3 coding DNA: TGTGCCAGCAGTGAATCCGTATCCTACGAGCAGTACTTC. It encodes CASSESVSYEQYF.

The V gene is TRBV19, the J gene TRBJ2-7, with TRBD1 matching 7 bases. This CDR3 spans 13 amino acids. The germline V gene has CDR1 LNHDA and CDR2 SQIVND (reference sequence). V trimming: 4 bases; J trimming: 2 bases; junction bases outside the gene matches: 2. CDR3 amino acids: CASSKGTAYEQYF. CDR3 bases: TGTGCCAGTAGTAAAGGGACAGCCTACGAGCAGTACTTC. The full variable domain, its missing parts supplied by reference TRBV19 and TRBJ2-7, is DGGITQSPKYLFRKEGQNVTLSCEQNLNHDAMYWYRQDPGQGLRLIYYSQIVNDFQKGDIAEGYSVSREKKESFPLTVTSAQKNPTAFYLCASSKGTAYEQYFGPGTRLTVT.

The V call is TRBV11-2, the J call TRBJ1-4; D might be TRBD1 (5 bases). Germline lookup yields CDR1 SGHAT and CDR2 FQNNGV. There are 15 residues in the CDR3. V was pared by 4 bases and J by 8 bases, with 17 bases between. The CDR3: CASSSVGTFDEKLFF. The CDR3 DNA follows: TGTGCCAGCAGCTCCGTGGGGACTTTCGACGAAAAACTGTTTTTT.

The CDR3 DNA reads as TGTGCCAGCAGGGGGGGACAGGGACTGACTGAAGCTTTCTTT. Protein product: CASRGGQGLTEAFF. This rearrangement joins TRBV6-5 to TRBJ1-1, with 9 positions matching TRBD1. This CDR3 has 14 residues. After removal of 6 bases from V and 5 bases from J, the junction contained 7 bases not matched to a gene. CDR1 MNHEY and CDR2 SVGAGI come from the germline V gene.

As DNA, the CDR3 is TGTGCCAGCAGCGCAACTAGCGGGGGGGCTTTTAGCACAGATACGCAGTATTTT. It is translated as CASSATSGGAFSTDTQYF. The gene calls are TRBV9 and TRBJ2-3, with 13 bases that match TRBD2. In germline, CDR1 is SGDLS, CDR2 YYNGEE. CDR3 size: 18 residues. The V gene end was trimmed by 3 bases and the J gene end by 0 bases; junction bases not matched to a gene: 7.

The rearrangement links TRBV2 to TRBJ1-6, with D unclear. CDR1 is SNHLY and CDR2 is FYNNEI in the germline V gene. The length of the CDR3 is 14 residues. Trimming pared 2 bases from V and 7 bases from J, leaving 9 bases between. CDR3 coding DNA: TGTGCCAGCAGTGAACAAAACCCAAATTCACCCCTCCACTTT. It specifies CASSEQNPNSPLHF.

The rearrangement links TRBV6-5 to TRBJ2-4, with 8 nucleotides matching TRBD1. CDR1 is MNHEY, CDR2 SVGAGI, per germline. Trimming at V came to 8 bases and at J to 1 base, leaving 7 bases not matched to a gene. The CDR3 has 15 residues. CDR3 amino acids: CASARTGLAKNIQYF. CDR3 DNA: TGTGCCAGCGCCCGGACAGGGCTGGCCAAAAACATTCAGTACTTC.

Comments on this clone: One end of the junction varies from germline; a read error may be responsible. This sample includes further DNA sequences coding for the same CDR3. This chain uses TRBV12-3 or TRBV12-4 with TRBJ1-5; no clear D gene. The CDR3 extends over 11 amino acids. The DNA of the CDR3 is TGTGCTAGCAGTTTAGGACAGCCCCAGCATTTT. Its protein product is CASSLGQPQHF.

Concerning this clone: The junction departs from the called germline gene at one end, perhaps through a read error. The chain employs TRBV7-7 and TRBJ2-3; D is unresolved. The CDR3 has 12 residues. Germline V gives CDR1 SSHAT, CDR2 FNYEAQ (reference sequence). The CDR3 loop is CASNIGTDTQYF. CDR3 bases: TGTGCTAGCAACATAGGCACAGATACGCAGTATTTT.

This sequence joins TRBV9 and TRBJ1-1; D is ambiguous. The CDR3 runs to 14 residues. The germline CDR1 and CDR2 sequences are SGDLS and YYNGEE. The germline V and J ends were trimmed by 0 bases and 0 bases, with 6 bases remaining between them. CDR3 sequence reads: CASSVDFMNTEAFF. The CDR3 DNA reads TGTGCCAGCAGCGTAGATTTTATGAACACTGAAGCTTTCTTT.

The chain combines TRBV5-1 with TRBJ2-7; D assignment may be TRBD1 or TRBD2 (5 bases each). Germline-derived CDR1 and CDR2 are SGHRS and YFSETQ. CDR3 length: 14 amino acids. Trimming pared 6 bases from V and 3 bases from J, leaving 16 bases between. This CDR3 is CASKRDGKIYEQYF. In DNA, the CDR3 is TGCGCCAGCAAAAGGGACGGAAAAATCTACGAGCAGTACTTC.

The chain uses TRBV5-1 and TRBJ2-3, with 10 bases fitting TRBD2. Germline CDR1 and CDR2: SGHRS and YFSETQ. CDR3 length: 17 amino acids. The J segment lost 4 bases and the V segment lost 1 base, leaving 9 bases of the junction unmatched. The DNA for the CDR3 is TGCGCCAGCAGCTTGTGGTCTAGCGGGGGTCTCTCAGATACGCAGTATTTT. Its translation: CASSLWSSGGLSDTQYF.

The chain joins TRBV28 to TRBJ1-2; 9 positions match TRBD1. This CDR3 is built from 15 residues. The trim removed 5 bases at V and 5 bases at J, leaving 9 bases unmatched. The germline gives CDR1 MDHEN, CDR2 SYDVKM. The CDR3 protein is CASSPGQGLIYGYTF. CDR3 DNA: TGTGCCAGCAGTCCCGGACAGGGGCTTATATATGGCTACACCTTC.

The genes are TRBV29-1 and TRBJ2-3, with 13 bases fitting TRBD2. The CDR3 spans 14 residues. The germline gives CDR1 SQVTM, CDR2 ANQGSEA. V lost 7 bases, J lost 4 bases, and 5 bases stayed unmatched. The CDR3 sequence is CSARLAGGPDTQYF. The CDR3 coding sequence is TGCAGCGCCAGACTAGCGGGGGGCCCAGATACGCAGTATTTT.

The chain uses TRBV7-2 and TRBJ1-2; no clear D gene. This CDR3 is 13 amino acids long. V was shortened by 5 bases and J by 7 bases, with 14 bases between the two germline ends. Germline CDR1 reads SGHTA; CDR2 reads FQGNSA. CDR3 DNA: TGTGCCAGCAGCCTAGGACCGCAGAGTGGCTACACCTTC. Translated: CASSLGPQSGYTF.

The chain carries TRBV6-5 and TRBJ2-7; D is perhaps TRBD1 or TRBD2 (6 bases each). The CDR3 runs to 15 residues. The V end lost 6 bases, the J end lost 4 bases, and 19 bases lay between the germline ends. The V gene's germline CDR1 is MNHEY and CDR2 SVGAGI. CDR3 coding DNA: TGTGCCAGCAGACCCGAGGAGGGGGGTGCTTACGAGCAGTACTTC. It encodes CASRPEEGGAYEQYF.

The chain joins TRBV5-1 to TRBJ2-2, with D perhaps being TRBD1 or TRBD2 (5 bases each). This CDR3 region has 15 residues. The V gene's germline CDR1 is SGHRS and CDR2 YFSETQ. The germline V and J ends were trimmed by 0 bases and 3 bases, with 9 bases remaining between them. The CDR3, as DNA: TGCGCCAGCAGCTTGGTCGTGGGGGACACCGGGGAGCTGTTTTTT. It is translated as CASSLVVGDTGELFF. Using reference TRBV5-1 and TRBJ2-2 for the parts outside the CDR3, the full variable domain is KAGVTQTPRYLIKTRGQQVTLSCSPISGHRSVSWYQQTPGQGLQFLFEYFSETQRNKGNFPGRFSGRQFSNSRSEMNVSTLELGDSALYLCASSLVVGDTGELFFGEGSRLTVL.

The chain combines TRBV7-3 with TRBJ1-2; TRBD1 matches 7 bases. The CDR3 runs 14 residues. Unmatched junction bases numbered 11, after V lost 5 bases and J lost 8 bases. Per the germline V gene, CDR1 is SGHTA and CDR2 is FQGTGA. CDR3 region: CASSPTGKAMGYTF. CDR3 DNA: TGTGCCAGCAGCCCGACAGGGAAAGCCATGGGCTACACCTTC.

This clone was seen only a few times. The chain carries TRBV19 and TRBJ2-5; 9 bases line up with TRBD2. V shed 10 bases and J 5 bases; nucleotides not matched to a gene: 8. There are 13 residues in the CDR3. Germline CDR1 reads LNHDA; CDR2 reads SQIVND (reference sequence). The CDR3 sequence is CATSRTSAETQYF. The DNA of the CDR3 is TGTGCCACCTCCAGGACTAGCGCGGAGACCCAGTACTTC.

The rearrangement joins TRBV11-3 to TRBJ2-1, with 10 bases lining up with TRBD2. The V and J ends lost 5 bases and 7 bases, in that order; junction bases with no gene match: 8. The CDR3 spans 15 residues. From germline, CDR1 is SGHNT and CDR2 YENEEA. For the CDR3, the DNA is TGTGCCAGCAGCACTAAGCGGGGGGGTTCTAATGAGCAGTTCTTC. It is translated as CASSTKRGGSNEQFF.